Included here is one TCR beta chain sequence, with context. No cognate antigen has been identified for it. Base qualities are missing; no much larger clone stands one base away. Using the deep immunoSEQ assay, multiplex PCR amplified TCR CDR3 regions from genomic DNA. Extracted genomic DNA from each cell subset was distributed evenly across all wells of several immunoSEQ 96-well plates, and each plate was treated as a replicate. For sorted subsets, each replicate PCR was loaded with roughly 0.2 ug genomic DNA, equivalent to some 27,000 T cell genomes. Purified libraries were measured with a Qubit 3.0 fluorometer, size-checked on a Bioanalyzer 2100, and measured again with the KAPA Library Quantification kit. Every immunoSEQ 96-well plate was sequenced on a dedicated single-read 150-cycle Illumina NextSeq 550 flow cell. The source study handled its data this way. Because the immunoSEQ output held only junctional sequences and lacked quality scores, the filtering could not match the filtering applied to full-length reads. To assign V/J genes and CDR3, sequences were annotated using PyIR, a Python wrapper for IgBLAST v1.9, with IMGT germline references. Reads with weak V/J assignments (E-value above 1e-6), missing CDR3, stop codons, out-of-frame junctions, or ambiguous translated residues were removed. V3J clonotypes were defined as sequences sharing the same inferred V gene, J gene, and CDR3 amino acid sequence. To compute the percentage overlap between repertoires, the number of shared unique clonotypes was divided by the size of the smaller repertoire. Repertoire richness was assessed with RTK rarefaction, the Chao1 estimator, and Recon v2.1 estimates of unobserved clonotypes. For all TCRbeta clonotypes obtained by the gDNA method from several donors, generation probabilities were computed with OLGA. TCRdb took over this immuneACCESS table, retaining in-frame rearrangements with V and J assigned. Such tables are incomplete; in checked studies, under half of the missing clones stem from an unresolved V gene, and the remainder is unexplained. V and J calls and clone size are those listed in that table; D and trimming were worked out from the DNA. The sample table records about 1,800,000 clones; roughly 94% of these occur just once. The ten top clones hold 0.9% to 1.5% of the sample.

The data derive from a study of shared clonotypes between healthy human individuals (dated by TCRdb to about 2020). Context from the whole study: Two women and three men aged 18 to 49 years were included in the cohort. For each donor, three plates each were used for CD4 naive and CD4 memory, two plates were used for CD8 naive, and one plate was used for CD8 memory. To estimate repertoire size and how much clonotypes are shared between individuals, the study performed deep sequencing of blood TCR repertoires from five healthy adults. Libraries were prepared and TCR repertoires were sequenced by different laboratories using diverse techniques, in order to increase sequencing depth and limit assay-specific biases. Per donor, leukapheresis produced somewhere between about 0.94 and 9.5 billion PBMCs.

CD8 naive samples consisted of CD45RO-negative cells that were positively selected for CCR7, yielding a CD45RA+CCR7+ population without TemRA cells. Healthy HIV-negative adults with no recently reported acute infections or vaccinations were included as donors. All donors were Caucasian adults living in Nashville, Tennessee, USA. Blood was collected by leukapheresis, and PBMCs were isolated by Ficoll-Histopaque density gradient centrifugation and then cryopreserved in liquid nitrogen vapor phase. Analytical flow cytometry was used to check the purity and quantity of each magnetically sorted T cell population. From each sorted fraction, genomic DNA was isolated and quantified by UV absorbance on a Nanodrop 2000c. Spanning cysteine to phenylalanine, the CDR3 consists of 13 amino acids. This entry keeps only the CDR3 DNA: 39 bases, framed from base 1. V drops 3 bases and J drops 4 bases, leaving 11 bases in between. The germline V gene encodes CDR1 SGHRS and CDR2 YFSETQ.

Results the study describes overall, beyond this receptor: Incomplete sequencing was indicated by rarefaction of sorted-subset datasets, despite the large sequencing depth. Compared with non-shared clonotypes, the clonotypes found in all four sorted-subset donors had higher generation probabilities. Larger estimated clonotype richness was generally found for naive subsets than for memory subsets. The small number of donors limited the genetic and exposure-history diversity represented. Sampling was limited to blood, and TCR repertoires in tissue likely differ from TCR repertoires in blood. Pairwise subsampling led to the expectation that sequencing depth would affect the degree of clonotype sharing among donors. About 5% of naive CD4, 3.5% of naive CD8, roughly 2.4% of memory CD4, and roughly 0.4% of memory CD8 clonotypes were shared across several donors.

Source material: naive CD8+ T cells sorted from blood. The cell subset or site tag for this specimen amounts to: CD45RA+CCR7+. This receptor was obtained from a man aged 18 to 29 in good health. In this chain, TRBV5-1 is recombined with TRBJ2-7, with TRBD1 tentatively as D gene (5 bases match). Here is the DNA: TGCGCCAGCAGCTGGAAGCAGGGATACGAGCAGTACTTC. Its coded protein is CASSWKQGYEQYF.